These T cell receptor beta chains were read from a single sample in a study of blood T cell repertoires in COVID-19. Repertoires were generated with immunoSEQ multiplex PCR, while TCRdb's copy carries only in-frame clones and drops some. The sample records about 270,000 clones, about nine tenths being singletons. The material sequenced was PBMCs or T cells enriched from blood (not recorded which). The receptors come from a woman aged 25 to 39 with acute COVID-19. The CDR3 runs from the conserved cysteine through the conserved F or W. The order of the fields is clone size, V gene, D gene, J gene, CDR3 protein, CDR3 DNA. D genes are given only for firm matches. Not every row has a clone size; where given, it reads once, few, many or a size class.

.	TRBV19	.	TRBJ1-4	CASSISAGGKLFF	TGTGCCAGTAGTATATCCGCCGGGGGAAAACTGTTTTTT
.	TRBV19	.	TRBJ1-1	CASSTVRFWSEAFF	TGTGCCAGTAGTACGGTTCGTTTTTGGTCTGAAGCTTTCTTT
.	TRBV5-1	.	TRBJ2-2	CASSPSGGLLTTGELFF	TGCGCCAGCAGCCCCTCCGGCGGGCTGTTGACCACCGGGGAGCTGTTTTTT
.	TRBV6-4	.	TRBJ2-3	CASSATGTDTQYF	TGTGCCAGCAGTGCCACCGGGACAGATACGCAGTATTTT
.	TRBV3-1/TRBV3-2	.	TRBJ1-6	CASSQAGTYLHF	TGTGCCAGCAGCCAAGCCGGGACTTACCTCCACTTT
.	TRBV12-1	.	TRBJ2-1	CASSFRGTNEQFF	TGTGCCAGCAGCTTTAGGGGCACCAATGAGCAGTTCTTC
.	TRBV6-5	TRBD1	TRBJ1-1	CASSYNPQGVTEAFF	TGTGCCAGCAGTTACAATCCCCAGGGGGTGACTGAAGCTTTCTTT
once	TRBV11-2	TRBD1	TRBJ1-1	CASSLGGENTEAFF	TGTGCCAGCAGCCTAGGGGGCGAGAACACTGAAGCTTTCTTT
.	TRBV19	.	TRBJ1-4	CASRSGEKLFF	TGTGCCAGTCGCTCGGGTGAAAAACTGTTTTTT
.	TRBV5-1	TRBD1	TRBJ2-7	CASSLGSTGELYEQYF	TGCGCCAGCAGCTTAGGATCGACAGGGGAACTCTACGAGCAGTACTTC
.	TRBV19	.	TRBJ1-2	CASSLRQDRLIYGYTF	TGTGCCAGTAGTCTCAGACAGGACCGACTCATCTATGGCTACACCTTC
.	TRBV4-1	.	TRBJ1-4	CASSPREGHEKLFF	TGCGCCAGCAGCCCCAGGGAGGGGCATGAAAAACTGTTTTTT
few	TRBV9	.	TRBJ1-6	CASSVAGDNSPLHF	TGTGCCAGCAGCGTAGCAGGGGATAATTCACCCCTCCACTTT
.	TRBV18	TRBD2	TRBJ2-7	CASSPFSTSGRALGSYEQYF	TGTGCCAGCTCACCGTTTAGTACTAGCGGGAGGGCCTTGGGCTCCTACGAGCAGTACTTC
.	TRBV3-1/TRBV3-2	TRBD2	TRBJ2-1	CASSQDGAGAGNEQFF	TGTGCCAGCAGCCAAGATGGAGCGGGAGCAGGGAATGAGCAGTTCTTC
.	TRBV4-1	.	TRBJ1-5	CASSQVRGSQPQHF	TGCGCCAGCAGCCAAGTACGAGGGAGTCAGCCCCAGCATTTT
.	TRBV2	.	TRBJ2-1	CASSVQGVSGSSYNEQFF	TGTGCCAGCAGTGTGCAGGGTGTTAGCGGTAGCTCCTACAATGAGCAGTTCTTC
.	TRBV7-2	TRBD2	TRBJ2-7	CASSFSGSRDEQYF	TGTGCCAGCAGCTTTAGCGGGAGTAGGGACGAGCAGTACTTC
.	TRBV6-1	.	TRBJ1-2	CASSDSVQTYGYTF	TGTGCCAGCAGTGATAGTGTACAGACGTATGGCTACACCTTC
.	TRBV6-4	TRBD2	TRBJ2-1	CASSGEGLAGGGSYNEQFF	TGTGCCAGCAGTGGAGAAGGCCTAGCGGGAGGAGGTAGTTACAATGAGCAGTTCTTC
.	TRBV6-5	.	TRBJ1-2	CASGGYGYTF	TGTGCCAGCGGGGGGTATGGCTACACCTTC
.	TRBV4-1	TRBD1	TRBJ2-1	CASSPTGGDEQFF	TGCGCCAGCAGCCCCACAGGGGGCGATGAGCAGTTCTTC
.	TRBV28	TRBD2	TRBJ2-7	CASSLGLAGPSPYEQYF	TGTGCCAGCAGTTTAGGACTAGCGGGACCTTCCCCCTACGAGCAGTACTTC
.	TRBV15	TRBD2	TRBJ2-3	CATRGGRLAGDTDTQYF	TGTGCCACCAGAGGGGGCAGGCTAGCGGGAGATACAGATACGCAGTATTTT
.	TRBV19	.	TRBJ1-2	CASNPAGTTFHGYTF	TGTGCCAGTAACCCAGCCGGGACAACTTTCCATGGCTACACCTTC
.	TRBV28	TRBD1	TRBJ1-3	CASSSRTGGPGNTIYF	TGTGCCAGCAGTAGCCGGACAGGGGGGCCTGGAAACACCATATATTTT
.	TRBV6-2/TRBV6-3	.	TRBJ1-5	CASSYDRDRSWNQPQHF	TGTGCCAGCAGTTATGATCGTGACAGGTCGTGGAATCAGCCCCAGCATTTT
.	TRBV2	TRBD1	TRBJ2-3	CASSRDSNTDTQYF	TGTGCCAGCAGCCGGGACAGCAACACAGATACGCAGTATTTT
.	TRBV19	TRBD2	TRBJ2-7	CASSISGPQYEQYF	TGTGCCAGTAGTATTAGCGGGCCCCAATACGAGCAGTACTTC
.	TRBV19	.	TRBJ1-5	CASTLSGEGSNQPQHF	TGTGCCAGTACTCTCAGTGGAGAAGGGAGTAATCAGCCCCAGCATTTT
.	TRBV7-2	TRBD2	TRBJ2-3	CASSLAGLAKDTQYF	TGTGCCAGCAGCTTAGCGGGACTAGCGAAGGATACGCAGTATTTT
.	TRBV2	TRBD2	TRBJ2-1	CASSGEASGFNEQFF	TGTGCCAGCAGCGGTGAGGCTAGCGGGTTCAATGAGCAGTTCTTC
few	TRBV24-1	TRBD1	TRBJ2-2	CATSRRQGQGGELFF	TGTGCCACCAGTAGGCGTCAGGGACAGGGCGGGGAGCTGTTTTTT
.	TRBV7-9	TRBD1	TRBJ2-1	CASSLTNGQGNEQFF	TGTGCCAGCAGCTTAACTAATGGACAGGGGAATGAGCAGTTCTTC
.	TRBV2	.	TRBJ1-1	CASVTMNTEAFF	TGTGCCAGCGTTACTATGAACACTGAAGCTTTCTTT
once	TRBV5-1	.	TRBJ1-1	CASTLGQPNTEAFF	TGCGCCAGCACTCTTGGACAGCCGAACACTGAAGCTTTCTTT
.	TRBV7-2	.	TRBJ1-2	CASSLFEGDYGYTF	TGTGCCAGCAGCTTATTCGAGGGTGACTATGGCTACACCTTC
.	TRBV6-2/TRBV6-3	.	TRBJ2-7	CASSRAGLVYEQYF	TGTGCCAGCAGTCGGGCTGGACTTGTTTACGAGCAGTACTTC
.	TRBV6-5	.	TRBJ1-1	CASLYGNTEAFF	TGTGCCAGCCTATACGGGAACACTGAAGCTTTCTTT
.	TRBV28	.	TRBJ2-3	CASASRSTDTQYF	TGTGCCAGCGCAAGCCGGAGCACAGATACGCAGTATTTT
.	TRBV7-2	TRBD2	TRBJ2-2	CASSPGAGGPGELFF	TGTGCCAGCAGCCCCGGAGCGGGAGGGCCCGGGGAGCTGTTTTTT
.	TRBV19	TRBD1	TRBJ2-6	CASSIPRGQGLAGANVLTF	TGTGCCAGTAGTATACCCAGGGGACAGGGCTTAGCTGGGGCCAACGTCCTGACTTTC
.	TRBV19	.	TRBJ1-5	CASSIAEYEQPNQPQHF	TGTGCCAGTAGTATAGCCGAATACGAACAGCCCAATCAGCCCCAGCATTTT
.	TRBV2	.	TRBJ1-6	CASSPGVYSPLHF	TGTGCCAGCAGCCCAGGGGTATATTCACCCCTCCACTTT
once	TRBV11-3	.	TRBJ2-2	CASSLRSPTSSLSTGELFF	TGTGCCAGCAGCTTAAGAAGTCCCACTAGCAGCCTTAGCACCGGGGAGCTGTTTTTT
.	TRBV6-6	TRBD2	TRBJ2-1	CASSYGAGGGNNEQFF	TGTGCCAGCAGTTACGGGGCGGGAGGGGGAAACAATGAGCAGTTCTTC
.	TRBV6-5	.	TRBJ2-7	CASARAYEQYF	TGTGCCAGCGCGAGGGCCTACGAGCAGTACTTC
.	TRBV3-1/TRBV3-2	.	TRBJ1-6	CASSSGFGGYNSPLHF	TGTGCCAGCAGCTCTGGGTTCGGCGGCTATAATTCACCCCTCCACTTT
once	TRBV28	.	TRBJ2-3	CASKRVPDTQYF	TGTGCCAGCAAGCGGGTTCCAGATACGCAGTATTTT
.	TRBV28	TRBD2	TRBJ2-1	CASSRTSGYNEQFF	TGTGCCAGCAGTCGGACTAGCGGCTACAATGAGCAGTTCTTC
.	TRBV19	.	TRBJ2-5	CASSTGARRQKETQYF	TGTGCCAGTAGTACGGGAGCTCGACGACAAAAAGAGACCCAGTACTTC
.	TRBV3-1/TRBV3-2	.	TRBJ1-6	CASSQDSSYNSPLHF	TGTGCCAGCAGCCAAGATAGCTCCTATAATTCACCCCTCCACTTT
.	TRBV2	TRBD1	TRBJ2-2	CASSEAPGGATTGELFF	TGTGCCAGCAGTGAAGCACCAGGGGGAGCCACCACCGGGGAGCTGTTTTTT
.	TRBV28	TRBD2	TRBJ2-7	CASRVAGIGLEQYF	TGTGCCAGCAGGGTAGCGGGGATAGGTTTGGAGCAGTACTTC
.	TRBV6-9	TRBD2	TRBJ2-3	CASSAAPSGRTDTQYF	TGTGCCAGCAGCGCCGCCCCTAGCGGCCGCACAGATACGCAGTATTTT
.	TRBV7-3	.	TRBJ2-1	CASSLTRSSYNEQFF	TGTGCCAGCAGCTTAACTCGGAGCTCCTACAATGAGCAGTTCTTC